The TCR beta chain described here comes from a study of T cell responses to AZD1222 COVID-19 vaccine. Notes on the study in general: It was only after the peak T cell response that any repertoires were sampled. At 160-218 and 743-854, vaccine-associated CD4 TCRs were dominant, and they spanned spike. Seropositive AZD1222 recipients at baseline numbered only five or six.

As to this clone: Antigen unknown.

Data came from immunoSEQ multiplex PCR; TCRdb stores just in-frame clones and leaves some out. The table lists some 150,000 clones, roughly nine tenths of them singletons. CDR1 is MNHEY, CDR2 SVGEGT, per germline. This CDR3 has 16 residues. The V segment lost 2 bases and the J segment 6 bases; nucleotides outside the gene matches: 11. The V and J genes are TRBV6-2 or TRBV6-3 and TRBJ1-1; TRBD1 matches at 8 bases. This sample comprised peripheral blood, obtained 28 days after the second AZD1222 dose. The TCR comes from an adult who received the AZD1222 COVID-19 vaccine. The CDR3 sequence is CASSYTFRDRHSEAFF. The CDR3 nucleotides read TGTGCCAGCAGTTACACATTCCGGGACAGGCATTCTGAAGCTTTCTTT.